This T cell receptor (beta chain) was recovered during a study of blood T cell repertoires in COVID-19. Study in general: COVID-19 samples collected from the United States, Italy and Spain covered acute and convalescent phases. Sources were T cells, B-cell-depleted T cells, or PBMCs; the material itself was cDNA or gDNA.

V lost 0 bases and J lost 8, with 10 bases in between. The CDR3 loop spans 13 amino acids. In germline, CDR1 is SGHDN, CDR2 FVKESK. Under the authors' procedure: The authors estimated nucleated cell counts from reference gene primer amplification. Assay: immunoSEQ multiplex PCR; the TCRdb copy retains only in-frame clones and omits some. The V and J calls and clone size are taken from that table; D and trimming were inferred from the DNA. The sample shows tens of thousands of clones, almost 85% of them seen only once. The V and J genes are TRBV14 and TRBJ1-1, with D unclear. The sequence derives from a woman of 80 years or more with acute or convalescent COVID-19. Sequenced material: peripheral blood. The CDR3 DNA reads as TGTGCCAGCAGCCAAGAATTGCGAGAAGAAGCTTTCTTT. This encodes CASSQELREEAFF. Variable domain in full (rest from reference TRBV14 and TRBJ1-1): EAGVTQFPSHSVIEKGQTVTLRCDPISGHDNLYWYRRVMGKEIKFLLHFVKESKQDESGMPNNRFLAERTGGTYSTLKVQPAELEDSGVYFCASSQELREEAFFGQGTRLTVV.